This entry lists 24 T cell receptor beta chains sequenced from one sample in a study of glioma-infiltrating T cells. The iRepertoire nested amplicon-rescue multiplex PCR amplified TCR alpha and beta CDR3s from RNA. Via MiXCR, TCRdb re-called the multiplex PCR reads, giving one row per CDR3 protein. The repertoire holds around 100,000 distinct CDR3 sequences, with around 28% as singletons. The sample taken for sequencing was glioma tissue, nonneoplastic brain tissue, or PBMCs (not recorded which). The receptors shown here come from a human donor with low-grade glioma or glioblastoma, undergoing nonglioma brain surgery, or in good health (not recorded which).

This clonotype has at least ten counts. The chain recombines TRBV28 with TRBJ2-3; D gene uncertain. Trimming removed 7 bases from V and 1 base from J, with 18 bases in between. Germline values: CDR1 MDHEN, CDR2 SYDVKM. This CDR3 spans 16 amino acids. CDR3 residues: CASTKDTSPGTDTQYF. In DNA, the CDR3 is TGTGCCAGCACTAAAGACACATCCCCGGGCACAGATACGCAGTATTTT.

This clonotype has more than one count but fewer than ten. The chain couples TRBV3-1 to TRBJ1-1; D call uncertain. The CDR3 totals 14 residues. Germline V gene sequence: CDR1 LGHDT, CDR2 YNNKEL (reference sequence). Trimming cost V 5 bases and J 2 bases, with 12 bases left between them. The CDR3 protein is CASSDALINTEAFF. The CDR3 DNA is TGTGCCAGCAGCGACGCCCTGATTAACACTGAAGCTTTCTTT. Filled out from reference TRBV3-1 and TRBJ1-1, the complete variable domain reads DTAVSQTPKYLVTQMGNDKSIKCEQNLGHDTMYWYKQDSKKFLKIMFSYNNKELIINETVPNRFSPKSPDKAHLNLHINSLELGDSAVYFCASSDALINTEAFFGQGTRLTVV.

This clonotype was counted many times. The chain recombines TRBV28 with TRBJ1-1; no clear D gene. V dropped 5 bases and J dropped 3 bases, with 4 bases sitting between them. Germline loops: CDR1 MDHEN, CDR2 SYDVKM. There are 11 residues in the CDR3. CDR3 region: CASSVYTEAFF. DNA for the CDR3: TGTGCCAGCAGTGTATACACTGAAGCTTTCTTT. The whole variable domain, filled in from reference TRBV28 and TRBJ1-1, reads DVKVTQSSRYLVKRTGEKVFLECVQDMDHENMFWYRQDPGLGLRLIYFSYDVKMKEKGDIPEGYSVSREKKERFSLILESASTNQTSMYLCASSVYTEAFFGQGTRLTVV.

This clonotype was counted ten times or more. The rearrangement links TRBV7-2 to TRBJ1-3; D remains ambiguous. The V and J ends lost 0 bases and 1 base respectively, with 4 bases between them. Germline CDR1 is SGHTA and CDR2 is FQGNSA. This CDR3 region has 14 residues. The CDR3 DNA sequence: TGTGCCAGCAGCTTAGCAGGTTCTGGAAACACCATATATTTT. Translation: CASSLAGSGNTIYF.

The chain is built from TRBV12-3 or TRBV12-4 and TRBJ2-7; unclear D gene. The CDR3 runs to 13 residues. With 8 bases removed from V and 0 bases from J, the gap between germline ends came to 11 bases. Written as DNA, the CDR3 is TGTGCCAGCGACTCAAGTACCTCCTACGAGCAGTACTTC. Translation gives CASDSSTSYEQYF.

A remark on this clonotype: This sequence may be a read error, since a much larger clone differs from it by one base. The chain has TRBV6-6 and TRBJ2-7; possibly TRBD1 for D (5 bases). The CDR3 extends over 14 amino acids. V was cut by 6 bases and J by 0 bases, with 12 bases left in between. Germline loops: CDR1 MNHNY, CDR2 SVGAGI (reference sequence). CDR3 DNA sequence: TGTGCCAGCAGGCCACAGGTTTACTCCTACGAGCAGTACTTC. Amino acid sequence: CASRPQVYSYEQYF.

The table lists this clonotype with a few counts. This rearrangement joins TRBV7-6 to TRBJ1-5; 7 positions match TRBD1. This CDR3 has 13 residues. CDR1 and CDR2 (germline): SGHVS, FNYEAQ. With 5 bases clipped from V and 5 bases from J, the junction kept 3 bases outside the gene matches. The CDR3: CASSLGTDQPQHF. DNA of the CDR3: TGTGCCAGCAGCCTTGGGACAGATCAGCCCCAGCATTTT.

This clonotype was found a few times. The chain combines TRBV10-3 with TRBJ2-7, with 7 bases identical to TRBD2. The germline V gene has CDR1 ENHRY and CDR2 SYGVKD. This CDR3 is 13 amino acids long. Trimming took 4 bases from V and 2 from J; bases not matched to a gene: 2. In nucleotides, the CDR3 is TGTGCCATCAGTGTTGGGGGGGCCTACGAGCAGTACTTC. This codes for CAISVGGAYEQYF.

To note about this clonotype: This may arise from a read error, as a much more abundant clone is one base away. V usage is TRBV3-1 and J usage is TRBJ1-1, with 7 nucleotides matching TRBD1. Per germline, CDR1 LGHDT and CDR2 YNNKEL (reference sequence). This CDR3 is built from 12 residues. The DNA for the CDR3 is TGTGCCAGCACTAGGACAGGTGTTGAAGCTTTATTT. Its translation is CASTRTGVEALF.

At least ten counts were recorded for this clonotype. CDR3 sequence (DNA): TGCAGTGCCCCGGAAACAGGGCCTAGTTCACCCCTCCACTTT. As protein: CSAPETGPSSPLHF. The chain recombines TRBV20-1 with TRBJ1-6; maybe TRBD1 (6 bases). V was pared by 6 bases and J by 9 bases, with 18 bases between. The CDR3 is 14 amino acids. The germline V gene has CDR1 DFQATT and CDR2 SNEGSKA (reference sequence).

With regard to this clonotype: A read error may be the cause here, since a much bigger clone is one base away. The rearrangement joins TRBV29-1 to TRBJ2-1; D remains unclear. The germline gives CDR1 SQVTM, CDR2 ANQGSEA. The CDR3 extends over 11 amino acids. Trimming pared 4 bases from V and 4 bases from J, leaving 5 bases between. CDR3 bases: TGCAGCGTTGGACTGTACAATGAGCAGTTCTTC. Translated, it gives CSVGLYNEQFF.

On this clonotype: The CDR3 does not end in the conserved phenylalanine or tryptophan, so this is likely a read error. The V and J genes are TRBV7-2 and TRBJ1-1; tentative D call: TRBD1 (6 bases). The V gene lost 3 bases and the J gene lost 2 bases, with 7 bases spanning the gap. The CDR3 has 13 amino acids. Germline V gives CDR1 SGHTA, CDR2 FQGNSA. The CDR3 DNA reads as TGTGCCAGCAGCTTGGACAGAAACACTGAAGCTTTCTCT. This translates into CASSLDRNTEAFS.

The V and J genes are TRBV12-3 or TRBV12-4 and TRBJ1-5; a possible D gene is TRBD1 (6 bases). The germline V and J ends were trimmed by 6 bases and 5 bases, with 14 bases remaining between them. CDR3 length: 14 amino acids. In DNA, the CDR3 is TGTGCCAGCAGCCACAGGGTAGGGGATCAGCCCCAGCATTTT. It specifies CASSHRVGDQPQHF.

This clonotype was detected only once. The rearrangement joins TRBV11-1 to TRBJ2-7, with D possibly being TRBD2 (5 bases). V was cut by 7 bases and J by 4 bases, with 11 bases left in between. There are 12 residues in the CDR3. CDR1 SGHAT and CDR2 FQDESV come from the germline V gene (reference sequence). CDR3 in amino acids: CASMSEGYEQYF. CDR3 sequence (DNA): TGTGCCAGCATGAGCGAGGGTTACGAGCAGTACTTC.

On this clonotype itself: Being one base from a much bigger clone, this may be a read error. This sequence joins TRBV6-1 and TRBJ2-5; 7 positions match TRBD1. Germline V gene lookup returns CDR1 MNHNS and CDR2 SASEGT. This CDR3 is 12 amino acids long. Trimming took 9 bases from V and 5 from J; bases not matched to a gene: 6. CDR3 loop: CARAFRGETQYF. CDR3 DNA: TGTGCCAGAGCATTCAGGGGGGAGACCCAGTACTTC.

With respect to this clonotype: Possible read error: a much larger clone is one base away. The CDR3, as DNA: TGTGCCAGCAGCTCGGACATTAGCTCCTACAATGAGAAGTTCTTC. As protein: CASSSDISSYNEKFF. V and J are TRBV7-3 and TRBJ2-1; possibly TRBD1 for D (5 bases). CDR3 length equals 15 residues. Germline CDR1 and CDR2: SGHTA and FQGTGA.

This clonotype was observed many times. The CDR3 reads CASSHPSGLNTGELFF. The CDR3 DNA is TGCGCCAGCAGCCATCCAAGCGGTCTGAACACCGGGGAGCTGTTTTTT. The chain couples TRBV4-1 to TRBJ2-2; D is perhaps TRBD2 (5 bases). Germline CDR1 and CDR2: MGHRA and YSYEKL. V dropped 3 bases and J dropped 1 base, with 12 bases sitting between them. CDR3 length: 16 amino acids.

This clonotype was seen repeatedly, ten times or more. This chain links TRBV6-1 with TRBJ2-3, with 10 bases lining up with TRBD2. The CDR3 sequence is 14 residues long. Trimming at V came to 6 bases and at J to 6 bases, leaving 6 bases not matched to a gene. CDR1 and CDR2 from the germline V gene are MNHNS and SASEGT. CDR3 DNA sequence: TGTGCCAGCAGCCTACTAGCGGGGACCGATACGCAGTATTTT. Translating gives CASSLLAGTDTQYF.

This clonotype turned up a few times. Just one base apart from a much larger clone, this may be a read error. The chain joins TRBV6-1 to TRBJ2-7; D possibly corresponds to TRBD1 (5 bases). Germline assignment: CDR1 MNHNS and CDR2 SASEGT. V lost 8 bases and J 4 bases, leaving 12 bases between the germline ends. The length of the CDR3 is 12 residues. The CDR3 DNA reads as TGTGCCAGCGGGCAGGGTAGTTACGAGCAGTACTTC. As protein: CASGQGSYEQYF.

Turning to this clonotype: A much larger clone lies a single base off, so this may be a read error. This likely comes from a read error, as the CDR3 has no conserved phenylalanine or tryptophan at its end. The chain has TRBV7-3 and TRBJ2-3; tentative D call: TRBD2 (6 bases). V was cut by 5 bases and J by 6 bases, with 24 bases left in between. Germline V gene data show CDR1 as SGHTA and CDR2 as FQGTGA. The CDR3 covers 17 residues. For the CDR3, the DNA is TGTGCCAGCAGCCCTGGGGTCGCGGGGAATGAGTGGGATACGCAGTATTAT. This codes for CASSPGVAGNEWDTQYY.

The CDR3 region is CASSFMGATQYF. The CDR3 nucleotides are TGTGCCAGCAGCTTTATGGGAGCGACCCAGTACTTC. V is TRBV7-3 and J is TRBJ2-5; D is possibly TRBD2 (5 bases). Germline CDR1 reads SGHTA; CDR2 reads FQGTGA. The CDR3 sequence is 12 residues long. Trimming removed 3 bases from V and 7 bases from J, with 9 bases in between. The complete variable domain, with remaining parts taken from reference TRBV7-3 and TRBJ2-5, reads GAGVSQTPSNKVTEKGKYVELRCDPISGHTALYWYRQSLGQGPEFLIYFQGTGAADDSGLPNDRFFAVRPEGSVSTLKIQRTERGDSAVYLCASSFMGATQYFGPGTRLLVL.

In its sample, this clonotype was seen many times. CDR3: CASSLALETQYF. The CDR3, as DNA: TGTGCCAGCAGCTTAGCCCTCGAGACCCAGTACTTC. V and J are TRBV7-2 and TRBJ2-5; D unresolved. The CDR3 covers 12 residues. Trimming took 0 bases from V and 5 from J, leaving 4 bases between them. The germline V gene encodes CDR1 SGHTA and CDR2 FQGNSA.

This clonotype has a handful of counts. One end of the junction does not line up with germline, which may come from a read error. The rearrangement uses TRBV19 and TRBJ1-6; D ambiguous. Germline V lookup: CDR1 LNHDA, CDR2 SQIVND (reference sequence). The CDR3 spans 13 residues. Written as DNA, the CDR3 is TGTGCCAGTAGCCTGACGTGGAATTCACCCTTCCACTTT. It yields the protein CASSLTWNSPFHF.

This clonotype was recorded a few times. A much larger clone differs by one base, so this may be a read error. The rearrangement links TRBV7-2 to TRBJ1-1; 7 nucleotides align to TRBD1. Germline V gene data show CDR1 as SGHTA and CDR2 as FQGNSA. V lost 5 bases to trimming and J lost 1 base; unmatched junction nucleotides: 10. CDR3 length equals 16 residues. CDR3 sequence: CASSPKTGWTNTEAFF. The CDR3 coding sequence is TGTGCCAGCAGCCCGAAGACAGGGTGGACGAACACTGAAGCTTTCTTT.